This T cell receptor beta chain was captured by sequencing in a study of blood T cell repertoires in COVID-19. About the study: The United States, Italy and Spain supplied acute and convalescent COVID-19 samples.

Individuals drawn from under 30 US areas were roughly 18 to 100 years old. Clinical history reported by participants formed the basis on which cohorts were assigned. V was clipped by 3 bases and J by 8 bases, with 17 bases between them. CDR1 and CDR2 (germline): SGHRS, YFSETQ. CDR3 length: 14 residues. The method was immunoSEQ multiplex PCR; TCRdb's version includes in-frame clones alone and lacks a portion of them. The table includes hundreds of thousands of clones, approximately 90% detected once. This receptor was obtained from a woman aged 55-75 years who had recovered from COVID-19. The specimen was PBMCs or T cells enriched from blood (not recorded which). The chain is built from TRBV5-1 and TRBJ1-2, with a tentative D call TRBD1 (6 bases). The CDR3 nucleotides read TGCGCCAGCAGCTCGACAGGATCGGCGGGCGGCTACACCTTC. Amino acid sequence: CASSSTGSAGGYTF.